This T cell receptor beta chain was profiled in a study of T cells in Graves' hyperthyroidism and ophthalmopathy. Study results and caveats: Expanded thyroid clonotypes (above 0.001) were mostly also found in blood. Separation of ophthalmopathy from stable hyperthyroidism was achieved by a 13 V-J model. A median about 6.5 months before onset, the model predicted ophthalmopathy.

Fresh peripheral blood, 10 ml, yielded the PBMCs. Researchers amplified the TCR beta CDR3 regions from RNA transcripts. A set of HTBI primers served as the primers for a first-round RT-PCR of the TCR CDR3. TCRdb fed the multiplex PCR reads into MiXCR, producing one record per CDR3 protein. The table has under 350,000 distinct CDR3 sequences, 12% to 15% seen once. The sample holds a few counts of this clonotype. Its antigen is undetermined. One end of the junction is discordant with germline, which a read error may explain. Germline V gives CDR1 SGHAT, CDR2 FQNNGV. The CDR3 length is 11 residues. This sequence originates from a woman aged 40 to 55 with Graves' ophthalmopathy. Sequenced sample: blood. The V and J genes are TRBV11-2 and TRBJ2-2; D gene uncertain. CDR3 in DNA: TGTGCCAGCGGCTTCTATCGGGAGCTGTTTTTT. It encodes CASGFYRELFF.